What follows are 10 T cell receptor beta chains derived from one specimen sequenced in a study of T cell clonality in common variable immunodeficiency. Libraries were prepared by immunoSEQ multiplex PCR; TCRdb keeps only in-frame clonotypes and omits some of them. This repertoire lists fewer than 60,000 clones without singletons; about 2% sits in the top ten. What was sequenced was peripheral blood mononuclear cells. The origin of the receptors is a person between 18 and 70 years old in good health.

Only a few counts were recorded for this clone. Coverage ceases 3 residues before the CDR3 finishes, and the germline J gene fills in the end. This chain uses TRBV5-1 with TRBJ1-2, with 9 bases fitting TRBD1. Looked up from germline, CDR1 is SGHRS and CDR2 is YFSETQ. The CDR3 totals 15 residues. The chain's CDR3 is CASSQRTGEGRGYTF. CDR3 DNA, as far as it was read: TGCGCCAGCAGCCAGAGGACAGGGGAGGGCAGGGGC.

In the case of this clone: The observed sequence ends 3 residues before the CDR3 terminus, with the missing tail filled in from the germline J gene. This sequence joins TRBV5-1 and TRBJ1-1; 9 positions match TRBD1. After removal of 4 bases from V and 2 bases from J, the junction contained 3 bases not matched to a gene. The CDR3 consists of 14 residues. The germline CDR1 and CDR2 sequences are SGHRS and YFSETQ. The sequenced CDR3 bases are TGCGCCAGCAGCCGGACAGGGGAAAACACTGAA. This sequence encodes CASSRTGENTE. From start to end, the CDR3 is CASSRTGENTEAFF.

This clone was counted at least ten times. The read ends 3 residues shy of where the CDR3 ends; the end is completed using the germline J gene. The chain uses TRBV2 and TRBJ2-1; 7 nucleotides agree with TRBD2. The CDR3 has 14 residues. V shed 1 base and J 8 bases; nucleotides not matched to a gene: 5. The germline CDR1 and CDR2 sequences are SNHLY and FYNNEI. Partial CDR3 DNA: TGTGCCAGCAGTGAAGTCGGGGGGAGCGATGAG. Its translation is CASSEVGGSDE. The CDR3 in its entirety is CASSEVGGSDEQFF. The full variable domain, its missing parts supplied by reference TRBV2 and TRBJ2-1, is EPEVTQTPSHQVTQMGQEVILRCVPISNHLYFYWYRQILGQKVEFLVSFYNNEISEKSEIFDDQFSVERPDGSNFTLKIRSTKLEDSAMYFCASSEVGGSDEQFFGPGTRLTVL.

This clone is medium-sized (0.01 to 0.1%) in the sample. The read ends 3 residues early relative to the CDR3; the germline J gene fills the gap. This rearrangement joins TRBV20-1 to TRBJ2-7; 8 bases align to TRBD2. CDR1 and CDR2 from the germline V gene are DFQATT and SNEGSKA (reference sequence). With V trimmed by 1 base and J by 5 bases, 10 bases remained unmatched. This CDR3 contains 15 residues. CDR3: CSARGGSGGVHEQYF. The sequenced CDR3 bases are TGCAGTGCTAGAGGCGGCTCCGGGGGGGTTCACGAG.

This clone was recorded many times. The read finishes 3 residues shy of the CDR3 end, and the germline J gene is used to complete it. V and J are TRBV6-1 and TRBJ1-6; D uncertain. V was trimmed by 3 bases and J by 7 bases, leaving 10 bases between them. From germline, CDR1 is MNHNS and CDR2 SASEGT. CDR3 length: 14 amino acids. This chain's CDR3 is CASSEGKHNSPLHF. The CDR3 DNA, read in part, is TGTGCCAGCAGTGAGGGCAAGCACAATTCACCC.

This clone came up many times. The sequenced fragment ends 3 residues before the CDR3 boundary, so the rest is inferred from the germline J gene. The genes are TRBV19 and TRBJ1-6; D is undetermined. Germline V gene data show CDR1 as LNHDA and CDR2 as SQIVND (reference sequence). The CDR3 sequence is 15 residues long. V lost 10 bases and J 0 bases, leaving 13 bases between the germline ends. The DNA read from the CDR3 is TGTGCCACCAAAACAGATTCCTCCTATAATTCACCC. It encodes CATKTDSSYNSP. The entire CDR3 is CATKTDSSYNSPLHF.

In this sample, this clone turned up many times. The read ends 3 residues before the CDR3 terminus; that terminus is restored from the germline J gene. The chain combines TRBV7-3 with TRBJ1-2; D uncertain. The CDR3 is made up of 13 amino acids. Trimming pared 3 bases from V and 6 bases from J, leaving 11 bases between. The germline V gene has CDR1 SGHTA and CDR2 FQGTGA. The DNA read from the CDR3 is TGTGCCAGCAGCTTTAATTCGAGGGATGGC. The encoded protein is CASSFNSRDG. The complete CDR3 protein is CASSFNSRDGYTF.

In its sample, this clone was seen many times. The DNA ends 3 residues before the CDR3 does, and the rest of the CDR3 is filled in from the germline J gene. The rearrangement joins TRBV2 to TRBJ1-4, with a weak D call TRBD1 (6 bases). Germline V gene data show CDR1 as SNHLY and CDR2 as FYNNEI. The V gene lost 2 bases and the J gene lost 5 bases, with 12 bases spanning the gap. The CDR3 has 15 residues. The CDR3 loop is CASSEQGQENEKLFF. Incomplete CDR3 DNA: TGTGCCAGCAGTGAACAGGGGCAGGAAAATGAAAAA.

This clone was counted ten times or more. Read coverage stops 3 residues before the CDR3 terminus; the germline J gene supplies the remainder. The V call is TRBV19, the J call TRBJ2-5, with 13 bases that match TRBD2. CDR3 length: 17 residues. V lost 5 bases and J lost 5; bases outside the gene matches: 11. Germline CDR1 and CDR2: LNHDA and SQIVND (reference sequence). The DNA read from the CDR3 is TGTGCCAGTAGTCCACCCTCCGGGACTAGCGGGGAGGAGACC. It yields the protein CASSPPSGTSGEET. In full, the CDR3 reads CASSPPSGTSGEETQYF.

This clone appeared many times. Coverage ceases 3 residues before the CDR3 finishes, and the germline J gene fills in the end. The chain combines TRBV29-1 with TRBJ2-3; D perhaps matches TRBD2 (6 bases). CDR3 length: 16 amino acids. CDR1 and CDR2 (germline): SQVTM, ANQGSEA. Trimming pared 4 bases from V and 6 bases from J, leaving 23 bases between. CDR3 bases read: TGCAGCGTTGGGCCGGGACTGAGAAGAGGCGGGGATACG. Translated, it gives CSVGPGLRRGGDT. The complete CDR3 reads CSVGPGLRRGGDTQYF.